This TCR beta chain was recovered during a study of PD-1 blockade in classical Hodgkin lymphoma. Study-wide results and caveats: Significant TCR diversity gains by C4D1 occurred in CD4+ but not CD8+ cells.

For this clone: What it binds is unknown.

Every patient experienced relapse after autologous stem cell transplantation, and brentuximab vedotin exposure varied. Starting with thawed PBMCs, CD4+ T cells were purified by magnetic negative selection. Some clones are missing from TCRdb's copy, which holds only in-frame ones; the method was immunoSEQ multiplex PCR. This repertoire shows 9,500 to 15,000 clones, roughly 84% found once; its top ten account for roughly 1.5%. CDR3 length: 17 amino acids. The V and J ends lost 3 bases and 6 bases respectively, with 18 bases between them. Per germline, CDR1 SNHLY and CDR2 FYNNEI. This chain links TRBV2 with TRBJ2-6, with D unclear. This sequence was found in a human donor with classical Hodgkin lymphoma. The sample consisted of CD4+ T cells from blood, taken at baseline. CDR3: CASSDRWRLGQANVLTF. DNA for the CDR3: TGTGCCAGCAGTGATAGGTGGCGTTTGGGTCAGGCCAACGTCCTGACTTTC.